Following are 20 T cell receptor beta chains from one sample sequenced in a study of neurological immune-mediated disorders. TCRdb re-analysed the 5' RACE reads in MiXCR, keeping a single row per CDR3 protein. This table has more than 45,000 distinct CDR3 sequences, about 9.3% appearing once. Sequences were obtained from PBMCs. The receptors shown here come from a woman aged 40 to 50 with HTLV-1-associated myelopathy (HAM/TSP).

The J gene is TRBJ2-1, the V gene TRBV7-2; unclear D gene. There are 14 residues in the CDR3. V was pared by 1 base and J by 10 bases, with 14 bases between. Germline V gives CDR1 SGHTA, CDR2 FQGNSA. This chain's CDR3 is CASSLVPGSYEQFF. CDR3 nucleotides: TGTGCCAGCAGCTTAGTTCCGGGCTCCTACGAGCAGTTCTTC. The whole variable domain, filled in from reference TRBV7-2 and TRBJ2-1, reads GAGVSQSPSNKVTEKGKDVELRCDPISGHTALYWYRQSLGQGLEFLIYFQGNSAPDKSGLPSDRFSAERTGGSVSTLTIQRTQQEDSAVYLCASSLVPGSYEQFFGPGTRLTVL.

A few counts support this clonotype. The chain recombines TRBV4-3 with TRBJ2-1, with D uncertain. V was pared by 1 base and J by 6 bases, with 16 bases between. CDR1 and CDR2 (germline): LGHNA, YSLEER. This CDR3 region has 16 residues. As DNA, the CDR3 is TGCGCCAGCAGCCAAGGGGTGGGGTCCCTTGGCAATGAGCAGTTCTTC. Translating it yields CASSQGVGSLGNEQFF.

This clonotype was counted ten times or more. The J gene is TRBJ1-1, the V gene TRBV5-1, with D maybe TRBD1 (6 bases). This CDR3 region has 14 residues. CDR1 SGHRS and CDR2 YFSETQ come from the germline V gene. V lost 0 bases and J lost 5, with 11 bases in between. CDR3 in DNA: TGCGCCAGCAGCTTGGCGGGGGGCTCGACTGAAGCTTTCTTT. Protein product: CASSLAGGSTEAFF.

This clonotype was seen repeatedly, ten times or more. The chain links TRBV27 to TRBJ2-2, with D unclear. Trimming stripped 2 bases from V and 4 bases from J, with 5 bases between. Germline V lookup: CDR1 MNHEY, CDR2 SMNVEV (reference sequence). This CDR3 region has 13 residues. CDR3: CASSLISTGELFF. In DNA form, the CDR3 reads TGTGCCAGCAGTTTAATCAGCACCGGGGAGCTGTTTTTT.

At least ten counts were recorded for this clonotype. CDR3 DNA sequence: TGCGCCAGCAGCTTGGTCGGTGAAGGGGGAGCTTCACCCCTCCACTTT. It is translated as CASSLVGEGGASPLHF. This rearrangement joins TRBV5-1 to TRBJ1-6; TRBD1 might be the D (6 bases). This CDR3 is 16 amino acids long. The V and J ends lost 0 bases and 9 bases respectively, with 16 bases between them. The germline V gene has CDR1 SGHRS and CDR2 YFSETQ.

This clonotype was seen at least ten times. This chain links TRBV6-4 with TRBJ1-1; D uncertain. Per germline, CDR1 MRHNA and CDR2 SNTAGT. Trimming pared 2 bases from V and 1 base from J, leaving 5 bases between. The CDR3 has 13 amino acids. CDR3 region: CASSDGQNTEAFF. CDR3 nucleotide sequence: TGTGCCAGCAGTGACGGGCAGAACACTGAAGCTTTCTTT.

This clonotype was detected many times. The chain links TRBV6-5 to TRBJ2-5, with a tentative D call TRBD2 (8 bases). Germline V CDR1 and CDR2: MNHEY, SVGAGI. The V gene lost 5 bases and the J gene lost 1 base, with 20 bases spanning the gap. The CDR3 covers 17 residues. CDR3: CASSPHGGDSSQETQYF. The CDR3 coding sequence is TGTGCCAGCAGTCCTCACGGGGGGGACAGCTCCCAAGAGACCCAGTACTTC.

This clonotype appeared many times. The chain is built from TRBV2 and TRBJ2-7; D unclear. The germline V gene has CDR1 SNHLY and CDR2 FYNNEI. The V end was cut by 4 bases, the J end by 2 bases, with 9 bases between. The CDR3 runs 13 residues. CDR3: CASSVYGTYEQYF. The DNA for the CDR3 is TGTGCCAGCAGTGTGTACGGTACCTACGAGCAGTACTTC.

In its sample, this clonotype was seen many times. The genes are TRBV9 and TRBJ1-1; D not certain. Trimming took off 0 bases at V and 3 bases at J, with 9 bases between the two ends. From germline, CDR1 is SGDLS and CDR2 YYNGEE. This CDR3 is 14 amino acids long. The CDR3 region is CASSVAGEYTEAFF. CDR3 nucleotides: TGTGCCAGCAGCGTAGCGGGAGAGTACACTGAAGCTTTCTTT. The full variable domain, in which reference TRBV9 and TRBJ1-1 provide the parts outside the CDR3, is DSGVTQTPKHLITATGQRVTLRCSPRSGDLSVYWYQQSLDQGLQFLIQYYNGEERAKGNILERFSAQQFPDLHSELNLSSLELGDSALYFCASSVAGEYTEAFFGQGTRLTVV.

In its sample, this clonotype was seen many times. CDR3 region: CSARAHPTSGGPFSYNEQFF. The CDR3 bases are TGCAGTGCTAGAGCCCACCCGACTAGCGGGGGGCCATTCTCCTACAATGAGCAGTTCTTC. This rearrangement joins TRBV20-1 to TRBJ2-1, with 13 nucleotides matching TRBD2. This CDR3 comprises 20 residues. Trimming at V came to 1 base and at J to 0 bases, leaving 12 bases not matched to a gene. The germline V gene encodes CDR1 DFQATT and CDR2 SNEGSKA (reference sequence).

In its sample, this clonotype was seen many times. CDR3 coding DNA: TGCGCCAGCAGCCAAGGAATCGGGTCTGGGGCCAACGTCCTGACTTTC. Residues: CASSQGIGSGANVLTF. The chain employs TRBV4-3 and TRBJ2-6, with D uncertain. The germline gives CDR1 LGHNA, CDR2 YSLEER. The length of the CDR3 is 16 residues. Between the trimmed V and J ends, which lost 1 base and 1 base, there was a span of 8 bases.

This clonotype was counted at least ten times. The chain links TRBV4-1 to TRBJ1-1, with D perhaps TRBD1 (5 bases). The germline V gene encodes CDR1 MGHRA and CDR2 YSYEKL. V was trimmed by 7 bases and J by 3 bases, leaving 12 bases between them. This CDR3 contains 13 residues. The CDR3 region has the DNA TGCGCCAGCACCCGGGACGTCTACACTGAAGCTTTCTTT. It encodes CASTRDVYTEAFF.

This clonotype was detected ten times or more. The rearrangement links TRBV4-1 to TRBJ2-3; D not resolved. CDR3 length: 14 residues. Trimming cost V 4 bases and J 2 bases, with 10 bases left between them. Germline CDR1 reads MGHRA; CDR2 reads YSYEKL. CDR3 nucleotides: TGCGCCAGCAGCCCACCGTTTGTCACAGATACGCAGTATTTT. It is translated as CASSPPFVTDTQYF.

This clonotype was picked up many times. This CDR3 is CASSSLISPDTQYF. The CDR3 bases are TGTGCCAGCAGTTCTTTAATTTCTCCGGATACGCAGTATTTT. This rearrangement joins TRBV12-3 or TRBV12-4 to TRBJ2-3; D gene uncertain. V dropped 4 bases and J dropped 6 bases, with 14 bases sitting between them. The CDR3 spans 14 residues.

This clonotype has ten or more counts. The genes are TRBV3-1 and TRBJ1-1; maybe TRBD1 (6 bases). Trimming took off 1 base at V and 6 bases at J, with 9 bases between the two ends. Germline loops: CDR1 LGHDT, CDR2 YNNKEL (reference sequence). The CDR3 spans 13 residues. The CDR3 loop is CASSQARGSEAFF. CDR3 DNA sequence: TGTGCCAGCAGCCAAGCCAGGGGTTCTGAAGCTTTCTTT.

This clonotype occurred many times. The chain uses TRBV11-2 and TRBJ1-1; D might be TRBD1 (6 bases). Trimming removed 4 bases from V and 0 bases from J, with 12 bases in between. Germline V gene lookup returns CDR1 SGHAT and CDR2 FQNNGV. This CDR3 is 15 amino acids long. As DNA, the CDR3 is TGTGCCAGCAGCTCGTCTCGGACAGTGAACACTGAAGCTTTCTTT. Protein: CASSSSRTVNTEAFF.

This clonotype showed up many times. The J gene is TRBJ2-3, the V gene TRBV9; 11 bases align to TRBD2. V shed 4 bases, J shed 1 base, and the junction held 8 bases outside the gene matches. This CDR3 is built from 17 residues. Per germline, CDR1 SGDLS and CDR2 YYNGEE. The CDR3 is CASSPLPLAGGTDTQYF. In DNA form, the CDR3 reads TGTGCCAGCAGCCCTCTACCACTAGCGGGGGGCACAGATACGCAGTATTTT.

This clonotype was picked up a small number of times. V usage is TRBV4-1 and J usage is TRBJ1-1, with D uncertain. The CDR3 is 12 amino acids. Germline CDR1 is MGHRA and CDR2 is YSYEKL. With 3 bases removed from V and 12 bases from J, the gap between germline ends came to 14 bases. The CDR3 region has the DNA TGCGCCAGCAGCCACCCCTCCGGGCGACCTTTCTTT. Its protein product is CASSHPSGRPFF.

The sample holds many counts of this clonotype. The V gene is TRBV5-1, the J gene TRBJ2-1; D gene unclear. V lost 6 bases and J 1 base, leaving 14 bases between the germline ends. The length of the CDR3 is 15 residues. Germline V gene sequence: CDR1 SGHRS, CDR2 YFSETQ. The CDR3 is CASIEPGSSYNEQFF. The CDR3 DNA sequence: TGCGCCAGCATCGAGCCCGGGTCTTCCTACAATGAGCAGTTCTTC.

This clonotype was observed at least ten times. The chain is built from TRBV12-3 or TRBV12-4 and TRBJ2-7, with D unclear. Trimming stripped 0 bases from V and 7 bases from J, with 13 bases between. There are 14 residues in the CDR3. This CDR3 reads CASSLARRSPEQYF. The CDR3 DNA reads as TGTGCCAGCAGTTTAGCGAGGCGATCCCCGGAGCAGTACTTC.